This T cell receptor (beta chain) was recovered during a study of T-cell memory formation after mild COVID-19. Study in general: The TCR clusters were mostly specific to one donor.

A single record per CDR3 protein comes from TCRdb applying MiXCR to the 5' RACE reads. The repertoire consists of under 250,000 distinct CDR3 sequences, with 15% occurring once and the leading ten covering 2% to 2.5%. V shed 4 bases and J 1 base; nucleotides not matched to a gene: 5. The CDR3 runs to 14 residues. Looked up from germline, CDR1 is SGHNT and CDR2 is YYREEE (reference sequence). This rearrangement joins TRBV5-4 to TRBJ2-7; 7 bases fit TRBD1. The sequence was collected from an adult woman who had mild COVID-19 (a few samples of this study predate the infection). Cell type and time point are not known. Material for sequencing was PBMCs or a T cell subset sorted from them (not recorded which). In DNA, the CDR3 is TGTGCCAGCAGCCCTAAGGACAGGTCCTACGAGCAGTACTTC. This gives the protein CASSPKDRSYEQYF.